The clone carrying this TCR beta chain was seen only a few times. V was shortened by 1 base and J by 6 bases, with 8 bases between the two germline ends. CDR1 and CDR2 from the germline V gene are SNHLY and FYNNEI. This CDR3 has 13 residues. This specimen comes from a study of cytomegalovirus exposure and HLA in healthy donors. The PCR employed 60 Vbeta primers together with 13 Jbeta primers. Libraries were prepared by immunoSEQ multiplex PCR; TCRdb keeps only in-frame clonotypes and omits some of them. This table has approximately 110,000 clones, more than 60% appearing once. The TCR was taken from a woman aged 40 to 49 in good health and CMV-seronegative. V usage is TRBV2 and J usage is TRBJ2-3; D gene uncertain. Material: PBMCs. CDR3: CASSEVGMDTQYF. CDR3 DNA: TGTGCCAGCAGTGAAGTTGGCATGGATACGCAGTATTTT.